A single sample gave rise to the 3 T cell receptor beta chains below, sequenced in a study of shared clonotypes between healthy human individuals. TCRdb's table, derived via immunoSEQ multiplex PCR, lists solely in-frame clones and lacks some. The sample carries roughly 2.6 million clones, around 94% recorded once. The sequencing sample was made of naive CD4+ T cells sorted from blood. Sample subset: CD45RA+ positively selected. Every receptor here comes from a man younger than 35 in good health.

CDR3 protein: CASSLGGVAKNIQYF. CDR3 DNA sequence: TGTGCCAGCAGCCTGGGGGGGGTGGCGAAAAACATTCAGTACTTC. This chain joins TRBV11-2 and TRBJ2-4, with TRBD2 matching 7 bases. Trimming cost V 5 bases and J 4 bases; bases outside gene matches: 8. CDR3 length equals 15 residues. CDR1 is SGHAT, CDR2 FQNNGV, per germline.

To note about this clone: This sample includes further DNA sequences coding for the same CDR3. V usage is TRBV28 and J usage is TRBJ2-7; D is perhaps TRBD1 (6 bases). Trimming removed 5 bases from V and 0 bases from J, with 8 bases in between. Per germline, CDR1 MDHEN and CDR2 SYDVKM. This CDR3 spans 13 amino acids. DNA for the CDR3: TGTGCCAGCAGTCCGGACAGCTCCTACGAGCAGTACTTC. It codes for CASSPDSSYEQYF.

The gene calls are TRBV6-6 and TRBJ1-2; 7 nucleotides align to TRBD1. CDR3 length: 14 amino acids. The V gene's germline CDR1 is MNHNY and CDR2 SVGAGI (reference sequence). Germline trimming cut 4 bases from V and 1 base from J; bases unmatched to any gene: 3. As DNA, the CDR3 is TGTGCCAGCAGTTCTTGGGACAGTAACTATGGCTACACCTTC. This encodes CASSSWDSNYGYTF.